The 16 T cell receptor beta chains below all came from one sample that was sequenced in a study of cytomegalovirus exposure and HLA in healthy donors listed by TCRdb under 2017. Receptor amplification or capture employed the immunoSEQ multiplex PCR assay. A mixture of 60 forward primers for TCR Vbeta segments and 13 reverse primers for TCR Jbeta segments was used in the multiplex PCR. The table was pulled from immuneACCESS by TCRdb, which kept in-frame rearrangements only. Such tables lose some clones; where checked, under half of the loss comes from unresolved V genes, and the rest has no known cause. Within this sample are some 170,000 clones, with around 88% of them counted one time only. The top ten constitute about 0.9% of the sample. Sequences were obtained from PBMCs. The receptors were gathered from a woman aged 25-40 years in good health and CMV-seronegative.

This chain connects TRBV13 to TRBJ2-7; 8 nucleotides match TRBD2. The junction had 7 bases not matched to a gene; V was cut back by 7 bases and J by 5 bases. The germline gives CDR1 PRHDT, CDR2 FYEKMQ (reference sequence). This CDR3 region has 13 residues. As DNA, the CDR3 is TGTGCCAGCACACTCGGGGGGGGCCACGAGCAGTACTTC. The encoded protein is CASTLGGGHEQYF.

The chain uses TRBV19 and TRBJ2-7; 8 nucleotides agree with TRBD1. The V gene end was trimmed by 3 bases and the J gene end by 2 bases; junction bases not matched to a gene: 3. The germline CDR1 and CDR2 sequences are LNHDA and SQIVND (reference sequence). The CDR3 is made up of 14 amino acids. CDR3 DNA: TGTGCCAGTAGTATCGGGACAGGAGCCTACGAGCAGTACTTC. This sequence encodes CASSIGTGAYEQYF.

This chain's CDR3 is CAISESERGGSYGYTF. The CDR3 nucleotides read TGTGCCATCAGTGAGTCTGAGAGGGGAGGGTCCTATGGCTACACCTTC. V usage is TRBV10-3 and J usage is TRBJ1-2; a possible D gene is TRBD1 (5 bases). This CDR3 contains 16 residues. V was pared by 0 bases and J by 4 bases, with 15 bases between. Germline assignment: CDR1 ENHRY and CDR2 SYGVKD.

The genes are TRBV19 and TRBJ2-7; the D gene is possibly TRBD2 (5 bases). In germline, CDR1 is LNHDA, CDR2 SQIVND (reference sequence). V was clipped by 7 bases and J by 5 bases, with 12 bases between them. This CDR3 contains 12 residues. DNA for the CDR3: TGTGCCAGTAACCACCCCGGGAACGAGCAGTACTTC. As protein: CASNHPGNEQYF.

V and J are TRBV5-1 and TRBJ1-2; 8 bases are shared with TRBD1. The CDR3 totals 15 residues. CDR1 and CDR2 from the germline V gene are SGHRS and YFSETQ. V gave up 3 bases and J gave up 6 bases; unmatched junction bases: 10. The CDR3 is CASSSTTGAADGYTF. DNA for the CDR3: TGCGCCAGCAGCTCCACGACAGGGGCCGCGGATGGCTACACCTTC.

The chain joins TRBV28 to TRBJ1-2; no reliable D call. Germline-derived CDR1 and CDR2 are MDHEN and SYDVKM. The CDR3 consists of 11 residues. V lost 3 bases to trimming and J lost 7 bases, with 6 bases between them. The chain's CDR3 is CASSFSLGYTF. CDR3 DNA: TGTGCCAGCAGTTTCTCCCTTGGCTACACCTTC.

The chain carries TRBV6-5 and TRBJ2-7; D gene unclear. Germline CDR1 is MNHEY and CDR2 is SVGAGI. There are 13 residues in the CDR3. V lost 2 bases and J 6 bases, leaving 11 bases between the germline ends. The CDR3 spells CASSYRVGPEQYF. In DNA, the CDR3 is TGTGCCAGCAGTTACCGCGTGGGCCCCGAGCAGTACTTC.

This clone was found a few times. The V and J genes are TRBV7-8 and TRBJ2-5, with D tentatively TRBD2 (5 bases). Trimming left V 3 bases short and J 2 bases short, with 13 bases between. The CDR3 is 15 residues long. The V gene's germline CDR1 is SGHVS and CDR2 FQNEAQ. CDR3: CASSFLRTLQETQYF. CDR3 coding DNA: TGTGCCAGCAGCTTCCTCCGGACTCTACAAGAGACCCAGTACTTC.

This clone was recorded once. The rearrangement links TRBV5-4 to TRBJ2-4; a possible D gene is TRBD1 (5 bases). Germline lookup yields CDR1 SGHNT and CDR2 YYREEE (reference sequence). V lost 2 bases and J 1 base, leaving 13 bases between the germline ends. This CDR3 comprises 16 residues. The CDR3 protein is CASSFSAGWAKNIQYF. CDR3 coding DNA: TGTGCCAGCAGCTTTTCGGCAGGGTGGGCCAAAAACATTCAGTACTTC.

J is TRBJ1-1 and V is TRBV27; D gene ambiguous. Germline CDR1 reads MNHEY; CDR2 reads SMNVEV (reference sequence). The length of the CDR3 is 14 residues. V was cut by 3 bases and J by 0 bases, with 8 bases left in between. CDR3 region: CASSFEGVNTEAFF. The CDR3 region has the DNA TGTGCCAGCAGTTTTGAGGGCGTGAACACTGAAGCTTTCTTT.

This rearrangement joins TRBV18 to TRBJ1-3; D possibly corresponds to TRBD1 (5 bases). Germline V lookup: CDR1 KGHSH, CDR2 LQKENI. The CDR3 totals 15 residues. V gave up 2 bases and J gave up 0 bases, with 8 bases separating them. As DNA, the CDR3 is TGTGCCAGCTCACCATTCGGGGGCTCTGGAAACACCATATATTTT. Amino acids: CASSPFGGSGNTIYF. Full variable domain (remainder filled in from reference TRBV18 and TRBJ1-3): NAGVMQNPRHLVRRRGQEARLRCSPMKGHSHVYWYRQLPEEGLKFMVYLQKENIIDESGMPKERFSAEFPKEGPSILRIQQVVRGDSAAYFCASSPFGGSGNTIYFGEGSWLTVV.

The chain joins TRBV7-9 to TRBJ1-5; D is unclear. This CDR3 contains 14 residues. Trimming took off 4 bases at V and 3 bases at J, with 10 bases between the two ends. Germline V gives CDR1 SEHNR, CDR2 FQNEAQ (reference sequence). In nucleotides, the CDR3 is TGTGCCAGCAGCTCCGGCGGATACAATCAGCCCCAGCATTTT. Amino acids: CASSSGGYNQPQHF.

The chain is built from TRBV18 and TRBJ2-7; 13 bases align to TRBD2. Germline trimming cut 0 bases from V and 6 bases from J; bases unmatched to any gene: 2. The germline V gene encodes CDR1 KGHSH and CDR2 LQKENI. This CDR3 has 15 amino acids. CDR3 residues: CASSPPGLAGSEQYF. CDR3 coding DNA: TGTGCCAGCTCACCACCGGGACTAGCGGGGAGCGAGCAGTACTTC.

The rearrangement links TRBV6-1 to TRBJ2-7; D unresolved. The length of the CDR3 is 14 residues. Trimming took 0 bases from V and 2 from J, leaving 8 bases between them. Germline V CDR1 and CDR2: MNHNS, SASEGT. CDR3 DNA sequence: TGTGCCAGCAGTGAAGCTGGCAAAGCCTACGAGCAGTACTTC. The encoded protein is CASSEAGKAYEQYF.

The gene calls are TRBV5-4 and TRBJ2-3; perhaps TRBD2 as D (7 bases). The V end lost 4 bases, the J end lost 4 bases, and 19 bases lay between the germline ends. Germline V gene lookup returns CDR1 SGHNT and CDR2 YYREEE (reference sequence). CDR3 length: 16 amino acids. Here the CDR3 reads CASSPRAGASPDTQYF. The CDR3, as DNA: TGTGCCAGCAGCCCTAGGGCGGGGGCGTCCCCAGATACGCAGTATTTT.

This clone was counted a single time. The chain employs TRBV21-1 and TRBJ2-7; the table's D call of TRBD2 was not tested on the DNA. TRBV21-1 constitutes a pseudogene. The CDR3 runs to 11 residues. CDR3 in DNA: TGTGCCAGCAGCAACCGCTACGAGCAGTACTTC. It is translated as CASSNRYEQYF.